The present T cell receptor beta chain was sequenced within a study of OX40 agonist ivuxolimab in advanced cancers. Study at large: Ivuxolimab, an antibody acting as an agonist of OX40 (CD134), was used to treat patients. The diagnoses of dose-escalation patients were hepatocellular carcinoma, melanoma, renal cell or head and neck cancer.

Study results and limitations: Normalized T-cell clonal expansion was also low in some nonresponders. Among T cells, CD8+ cells averaged more expanded clones than CD4+ cells.

The V gene lost 4 bases and the J gene lost 4 bases, with 11 bases spanning the gap. Per germline, CDR1 MNHEY and CDR2 SVGAGI. The CDR3 is 13 amino acids. The method was immunoSEQ multiplex PCR; TCRdb's version includes in-frame clones alone and lacks a portion of them. This table has under 80,000 clones, more than 85% appearing once. Notes on this clone: Antigen: not known.

The material was CD4+ or CD8+ T cells sorted from blood, obtained in a trial of the OX40 agonist ivuxolimab. The V gene is TRBV6-5, the J gene TRBJ2-7; TRBD2 is a possible D gene (6 bases). The receptor was isolated from an adult with an advanced solid tumor such as melanoma, head and neck, liver or kidney cancer. The CDR3 DNA sequence: TGTGCCAGCAGTTTTGAGGGGAGGTACGAGCAGTACTTC. Residues: CASSFEGRYEQYF.